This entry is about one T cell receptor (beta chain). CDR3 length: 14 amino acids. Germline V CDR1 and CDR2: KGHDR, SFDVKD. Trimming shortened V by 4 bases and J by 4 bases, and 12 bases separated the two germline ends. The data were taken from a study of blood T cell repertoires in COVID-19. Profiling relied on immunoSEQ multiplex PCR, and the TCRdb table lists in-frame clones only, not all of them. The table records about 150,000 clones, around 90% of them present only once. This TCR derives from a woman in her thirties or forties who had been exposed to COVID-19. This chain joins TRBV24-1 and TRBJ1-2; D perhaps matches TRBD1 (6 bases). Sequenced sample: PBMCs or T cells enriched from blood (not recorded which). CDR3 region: CATSDSGVAYGYTF. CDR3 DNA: TGTGCCACCAGTGACTCAGGGGTTGCCTATGGCTACACCTTC.